One and the same sample provided the 19 T cell receptor beta chains below, sequenced in a study of cytotoxic CD8 clonotypes in ibrutinib-treated CLL. Profiling relied on immunoSEQ multiplex PCR, and the TCRdb table lists in-frame clones only, not all of them. Of 300,000 to 350,000 clones listed, more than 65% are singletons. The sequenced sample was PBMCs, obtained before ibrutinib treatment. The origin of the receptors is a human donor with chronic lymphocytic leukemia.

The chain combines TRBV18 with TRBJ2-5; 10 bases align to TRBD2. Per the germline V gene, CDR1 is KGHSH and CDR2 is LQKENI. The CDR3 has 16 amino acids. Trimming removed 1 base from V and 5 bases from J; junction bases left unmatched: 7. CDR3 coding DNA: TGTGCCAGCTCACCACGGACTAGCGGAATGGGGGAGACCCAGTACTTC. It yields the protein CASSPRTSGMGETQYF.

The V and J genes are TRBV5-4 and TRBJ1-2; a weak D match, TRBD1 (5 bases). The V and J ends lost 4 bases and 4 bases respectively, with 8 bases between them. The CDR3 is 12 residues long. From germline, CDR1 is SGHNT and CDR2 YYREEE (reference sequence). This CDR3 is CASSADSYGYTF. The CDR3 nucleotides read TGTGCCAGCAGCGCCGACAGCTATGGCTACACCTTC.

The rearrangement uses TRBV30 and TRBJ2-5, with 13 bases identical to TRBD2. The germline gives CDR1 GTSNPN, CDR2 SVGIG (reference sequence). There are 16 residues in the CDR3. With 1 base clipped from V and 1 base from J, the junction kept 3 bases outside the gene matches. DNA for the CDR3: TGTGCCTGGAGTGGGGGACTAGCGGGATTCCAAGAGACCCAGTACTTC. Amino acid sequence: CAWSGGLAGFQETQYF.

This clone has a single count. This rearrangement joins TRBV7-9 to TRBJ1-2; D not certain. CDR3 size: 12 residues. V lost 5 bases to trimming and J lost 5 bases, with 9 bases between them. Germline V CDR1 and CDR2: SEHNR, FQNEAQ (reference sequence). CDR3 in amino acids: CASSPSAYGYTF. The CDR3 DNA follows: TGTGCCAGCAGCCCATCAGCTTATGGCTACACCTTC.

The chain has TRBV9 and TRBJ2-3, with TRBD2 identical over 10 bases. With V trimmed by 9 bases and J by 6 bases, 10 bases remained unmatched. CDR1 is SGDLS and CDR2 is YYNGEE in the germline V gene. The CDR3 spans 14 residues. CDR3: CATALAGASDTQYF. The CDR3 bases are TGTGCCACCGCTCTAGCGGGAGCGTCTGATACGCAGTATTTT.

The DNA of the CDR3 is TGTGCCAGCAGGGAAAATAGCGGGAGCAGCTCCTACAATGAGCAGTTCTTC. Protein product: CASRENSGSSSYNEQFF. The J gene is TRBJ2-1, the V gene TRBV6-9; 9 nucleotides line up with TRBD2. The CDR3 is 17 amino acids. Losses at the gene ends were 6 bases for V and 0 bases for J; bases not matched to a gene: 9. The germline V gene has CDR1 MNHGY and CDR2 SVAAGI.

The chain combines TRBV29-1 with TRBJ2-7; 11 bases agree with TRBD2. The CDR3 length is 13 residues. The J segment lost 3 bases and the V segment lost 5 bases, leaving 3 bases of the junction unmatched. Germline V gene sequence: CDR1 SQVTM, CDR2 ANQGSEA. In DNA, the CDR3 is TGCAGCGTTTCGACTAGCGGGAACTACGAGCAGTACTTC. Translation: CSVSTSGNYEQYF.

V gene TRBV5-4 combines with J gene TRBJ1-1; D is possibly TRBD1 (6 bases). The V end lost 4 bases, the J end lost 0 bases, and 16 bases lay between the germline ends. Germline assignment: CDR1 SGHNT and CDR2 YYREEE (reference sequence). The CDR3 has 16 amino acids. DNA of the CDR3: TGTGCCAGCAGCAATCCGGGACATCGACTGAACACTGAAGCTTTCTTT. This translates into CASSNPGHRLNTEAFF.

The rearrangement uses TRBV30 and TRBJ1-6, with 10 bases matching TRBD1. Germline V gene sequence: CDR1 GTSNPN, CDR2 SVGIG (reference sequence). Unmatched junction bases numbered 3, after V lost 4 bases and J lost 3 bases. There are 15 residues in the CDR3. In DNA form, the CDR3 reads TGTGCCTGGACCCGGACAGGGGGCTATAATTCACCCCTCCACTTT. Amino acid sequence: CAWTRTGGYNSPLHF.

The J gene is TRBJ2-3, the V gene TRBV2, with D tentatively TRBD1 or TRBD2 (5 bases each). The V end was cut by 5 bases, the J end by 2 bases, with 14 bases between. CDR3 length: 15 residues. CDR1 is SNHLY and CDR2 is FYNNEI in the germline V gene. The CDR3 nucleotides read TGTGCCAGCAGTCCCACAGGACTCCTCACAGATACGCAGTATTTT. It is translated as CASSPTGLLTDTQYF.

The chain combines TRBV27 with TRBJ2-2, with 7 bases that match TRBD1. V shed 8 bases, J shed 3 bases, and the junction held 9 bases outside the gene matches. Germline V lookup: CDR1 MNHEY, CDR2 SMNVEV (reference sequence). This CDR3 comprises 15 residues. Here the CDR3 reads CASGSDRSYTGELFF. The CDR3, as DNA: TGTGCCAGCGGCTCGGACAGGTCTTACACCGGGGAGCTGTTTTTT.

The chain links TRBV15 to TRBJ1-1; 11 nucleotides match TRBD1. Trimming took 0 bases from V and 3 from J; bases not matched to a gene: 15. This CDR3 spans 20 amino acids. CDR1 LNHNV and CDR2 YYDKDF come from the germline V gene (reference sequence). The chain's CDR3 is CATSRDYPSGDRGVDTEAFF. As DNA, the CDR3 is TGTGCCACCAGCAGAGATTATCCCAGCGGGGACAGGGGGGTGGACACTGAAGCTTTCTTT.

The chain is built from TRBV5-8 and TRBJ2-4; D is possibly TRBD1 (5 bases). The CDR3 covers 14 residues. V was clipped by 4 bases and J by 9 bases, with 17 bases between them. CDR1 is SGHTS, CDR2 YDEGEE, per germline. CDR3 nucleotide sequence: TGTGCCAGCAGCCCAGGCCCCGACAGAACCATTCAGTACTTC. Amino acid sequence: CASSPGPDRTIQYF.

V gene TRBV6-5 combines with J gene TRBJ2-1; 7 bases are shared with TRBD2. V lost 2 bases to trimming and J lost 6 bases; unmatched junction nucleotides: 10. Germline CDR1 MNHEY, CDR2 SVGAGI. This CDR3 contains 16 residues. CDR3 coding DNA: TGTGCCAGCAGTTACGGCGGGAGTGGAAGGAGCAATGAGCAGTTCTTC. It yields the protein CASSYGGSGRSNEQFF.

Remarks on this clone: Other DNA sequences in the sample encode the same CDR3. CDR3 in DNA: TGTGCCAGCACCAGGGGAGGCCAAGAGACCCAGTACTTC. It translates to CASTRGGQETQYF. J is TRBJ2-5 and V is TRBV2; D tentatively fits TRBD1 or TRBD2 (6 bases each). The CDR3 runs to 13 residues. The V gene's germline CDR1 is SNHLY and CDR2 FYNNEI. V was shortened by 7 bases and J by 1 base, with 10 bases between the two germline ends. Full variable domain (rest looked up from reference TRBV2 and TRBJ2-5): EPEVTQTPSHQVTQMGQEVILRCVPISNHLYFYWYRQILGQKVEFLVSFYNNEISEKSEIFDDQFSVERPDGSNFTLKIRSTKLEDSAMYFCASTRGGQETQYFGPGTRLLVL.

The V and J genes are TRBV5-1 and TRBJ2-3, with D unresolved. V lost 0 bases to trimming and J lost 2 bases, with 13 bases between them. CDR1 is SGHRS, CDR2 YFSETQ, per germline. The CDR3 spans 16 residues. CDR3 sequence: CASSLGEGLNTDTQYF. DNA for the CDR3: TGCGCCAGCAGCTTGGGAGAAGGTCTTAACACAGATACGCAGTATTTT.

Remarks on this clone: This specimen includes other DNA sequences encoding the same CDR3. The chain links TRBV9 to TRBJ2-1; 8 bases agree with TRBD2. CDR1 and CDR2 (germline): SGDLS, YYNGEE. The CDR3 length is 15 residues. Germline trimming cut 3 bases from V and 1 base from J; bases unmatched to any gene: 3. The CDR3 nucleotides read TGTGCCAGCAGCGCGTCTAGCGGGTCCTACAATGAGCAGTTCTTC. Translated: CASSASSGSYNEQFF.

This clone occurred many times. This chain uses TRBV27 with TRBJ2-7, with 9 bases aligning to TRBD1. Looked up from germline, CDR1 is MNHEY and CDR2 is SMNVEV (reference sequence). V shed 4 bases, J shed 2 bases, and the junction held 3 bases outside the gene matches. The CDR3 length is 14 residues. CDR3 nucleotides: TGTGCCAGCAGTTCGAGGACAGGGGCCTACGAGCAGTACTTC. This encodes CASSSRTGAYEQYF.

V is TRBV28 and J is TRBJ2-2, with D possibly TRBD2 on 6 matching bases. This CDR3 region has 17 residues. V was clipped by 7 bases and J by 5 bases, with 23 bases between them. Per germline, CDR1 MDHEN and CDR2 SYDVKM. The CDR3 DNA follows: TGTGCCAGCACGACTACCCTGACGGGACTTCTTACCGGGGAGCTGTTTTTT. Residues: CASTTTLTGLLTGELFF.